Listed below are T cell receptor beta chains from one sample, sequenced in a study of vaccination and CD4 T cells after COVID-19. One entry per CDR3 protein results from TCRdb running MiXCR on the PCR reads. The table has over 10,000 distinct CDR3 sequences, around 40% seen once. No antigen has been assigned to these receptors. The specimen was CD4+ T cells from blood, cultured in vitro, collected after SARS-CoV-2 vaccination. These receptors all stem from a human donor who had recovered from COVID-19. The CDR3 runs from the conserved cysteine through the conserved F or W. A D gene is named only where the DNA matches it firmly. Clone size is shown for a subset of rows, as once, few, many or a class of expanded clone.

DNA,CDR3,V,J,D,size
TGTGCCAGCACCGGTCGGGACCGTTACGAAAAACTGTTTTTT,CASTGRDRYEKLFF,TRBV6-2/TRBV6-3,TRBJ1-4,NA,NA
TGTGCCAGCAGTTTACAGGGCTTAAATACGCAGTATTTT,CASSLQGLNTQYF,TRBV27,TRBJ2-3,NA,few
TGTGCCAGCACCAAAAGGTGGGGGGGTGCAAGCGAGCAGTACTTC,CASTKRWGGASEQYF,TRBV21-1,TRBJ2-7,NA,NA
TGTGCCAGCACAAAGTGGGACAGAGGCTCCTACGAGCAGTACTTC,CASTKWDRGSYEQYF,TRBV6-1,TRBJ2-7,TRBD1,NA
TGTGCCAGTACCCCCACTACGAACACCGGGGAGCTGTTTTTT,CASTPTTNTGELFF,TRBV19,TRBJ2-2,NA,medium-sized
NA,CASSSSTSGRLKQYF,TRBV6-5,TRBJ2-7,NA,NA
TGTGCCAGCAGTCCAAGGGTGGACGAGCAGTACTTC,CASSPRVDEQYF,TRBV12-3/TRBV12-4,TRBJ2-7,NA,NA
TGCGCCAGCAGCCAAGTGCCATACCGCGGAGCAGGGTATACATCACCCCTCCACTTT,CASSQVPYRGAGYTSPLHF,TRBV4-3,TRBJ1-6,NA,NA
TGTGCCAGCAGAAGACAGGGGCTTTCAAACACCGGGGAGCTGTTTTTT,CASRRQGLSNTGELFF,TRBV6-1,TRBJ2-2,TRBD1,NA
TGTGCCAGCAGTGTCATCGACAGGGCTGGGGCCAACGTCCTGACTTTC,CASSVIDRAGANVLTF,TRBV28,TRBJ2-6,TRBD1,NA
TGCAGTGCCGCCCCCGGGGGTAACTATGGCTACACCTTC,CSAAPGGNYGYTF,TRBV20-1,TRBJ1-2,NA,NA
TGTGCCAGCAGTTTGTCCCTCCCCACGGAGACCCAGTACTTC,CASSLSLPTETQYF,TRBV28,TRBJ2-5,NA,NA
TGCAGTGCTAGAGACGTAAAGGGACTAGCGGGGACAGATACGCAGTATTTT,CSARDVKGLAGTDTQYF,TRBV20-1,TRBJ2-3,TRBD2,NA
TGTGCCAGCAATAGGGCAGACAATTCACCCCTCCACTTT,CASNRADNSPLHF,TRBV2,TRBJ1-6,NA,NA
TGCGCCAGCAGTGATTTGCGGGACAGGGGGCAGGGCACTGAAGCTTTCTTT,CASSDLRDRGQGTEAFF,TRBV10-2,TRBJ1-1,TRBD1,few
TGCAGTGCTAGAGATGCCGCGGGAGGCACAGATACGCAGTATTTT,CSARDAAGGTDTQYF,TRBV20-1,TRBJ2-3,TRBD2,NA
TGTGCCAGCAGCCTTAGCGGGAGCGCCTACGAGCAGTACTTC,CASSLSGSAYEQYF,TRBV7-8,TRBJ2-7,TRBD2,few
TGTGCCTGGAGTTTACAGGGGATCGGCGGCTACACCTTC,CAWSLQGIGGYTF,TRBV30,TRBJ1-2,TRBD1,medium-sized
TGTGCCAGTCGAAGGGCCTTTACCAGTCAAGAGACCCAGTACTTC,CASRRAFTSQETQYF,TRBV19,TRBJ2-5,NA,NA
TGTGCCAGCAGTGTGACAGCCTCTGGGGCCAACGTCCTGACTTTC,CASSVTASGANVLTF,TRBV2,TRBJ2-6,NA,NA
TGTGCCAGCAGACTAGCGGGAGACGCCTACGAGCAGTACTTC,CASRLAGDAYEQYF,TRBV6-1,TRBJ2-7,TRBD2,few
TGTGCCAGCAGTCCGACAGGCAGATTCAATCAGCCCCAGCATTTT,CASSPTGRFNQPQHF,TRBV6-4,TRBJ1-5,NA,NA
TGTGCCAGCAGCATCCGACCAGGGACTGATACGCAGTATTTT,CASSIRPGTDTQYF,TRBV11-1,TRBJ2-3,NA,few
TGTGCCACCATGGACGGATTCACAGATACGCAGTATTTT,CATMDGFTDTQYF,TRBV24-1,TRBJ2-3,NA,few
TGCAGCGCCGGCTGGGGTGAGCAGTTCTTC,CSAGWGEQFF,TRBV20-1,TRBJ2-1,NA,NA
TGCAGTGCTAGATATCCGGCTAGCGGTCCTGCTACAGATACGCAGTATTTT,CSARYPASGPATDTQYF,TRBV20-1,TRBJ2-3,TRBD2,few
TGTGCCAGCAGCTTAGCGGGCGGGTACTCCTACGAGCAGTACTTC,CASSLAGGYSYEQYF,TRBV7-9,TRBJ2-7,NA,few
TGTGCCAGCAACGAAAACAGGGACGAGCAGTACTTC,CASNENRDEQYF,TRBV28,TRBJ2-7,NA,few
TGTGCCATCAGGATGGGACAGGCTGTTAATTCACCCCTCCACTTT,CAIRMGQAVNSPLHF,TRBV10-3,TRBJ1-6,TRBD1,few
TGCGCCAGCAGCTTGGGCCGGGGCGGTGGCACAGATACGCAGTATTTT,CASSLGRGGGTDTQYF,TRBV5-1,TRBJ2-3,NA,NA
TGTGCCAGCAGCTTCGTACAGGGGGACGTAAGCTACGAGCAGTACTTC,CASSFVQGDVSYEQYF,TRBV7-9,TRBJ2-7,TRBD1,NA
TGTGCCAGCAGTCGAAGAATGGACAGGGGGAGAAACACCGGGGAGCTGTTTTTT,CASSRRMDRGRNTGELFF,TRBV11-2,TRBJ2-2,TRBD1,NA
TGTGCCAGCAGTTACTCGACGGGGGCAGGGGGCGACTATGGCTACACCTTC,CASSYSTGAGGDYGYTF,TRBV6-5,TRBJ1-2,TRBD1,NA
TGTGCCAGCAGTTACTCGATTGCGGGGGAGAAGCCGCCCTATGGCTACACCTTC,CASSYSIAGEKPPYGYTF,TRBV6-5,TRBJ1-2,NA,NA
TGTGCCAGCAGCCTCCCAGGGCGGGATGGGGTTACGCAGTATTTT,CASSLPGRDGVTQYF,TRBV28,TRBJ2-3,NA,NA
TGTGCCACCACGGACTTCTACAATGAGCAGTTCTTC,CATTDFYNEQFF,TRBV24-1,TRBJ2-1,NA,NA
TGTGCCAGCAGTTTTTGGGGGGAGACCCAGTACTTC,CASSFWGETQYF,TRBV28,TRBJ2-5,NA,NA
TGTGCCAGTAGATCAAAGGGGGCCGATGTCGTGGCTTTCTTT,CASRSKGADVVAFF,TRBV19,TRBJ1-1,TRBD1,once
TGCGCCAGCAGCTTGGATGGACAGGGGAAACAGCCCCAGCATTTT,CASSLDGQGKQPQHF,TRBV5-1,TRBJ1-5,TRBD1,NA
TGTGCCAGCAGTGAAGCGAGGACAGCAGATACGCAGTATTTT,CASSEARTADTQYF,TRBV2,TRBJ2-3,NA,few
TGCGCCAGCAGCTTGGTTTCAGGGGGCGACTATGGCTACACCTTC,CASSLVSGGDYGYTF,TRBV5-1,TRBJ1-2,TRBD1,NA
TGCAGTGCTAGAGGGGGGGTGGTAGGGAAGGCTGGAAACACCATATATTTT,CSARGGVVGKAGNTIYF,TRBV20-1,TRBJ1-3,NA,few
TGCGCCAGCAGCCAAGAGGCATATCCGGGGGCCAGTGAAAAACTGTTTTTT,CASSQEAYPGASEKLFF,TRBV4-3,TRBJ1-4,NA,NA
TGTGCCAGCAGCCTGACTAGCGGGAGTCGTACCGGGGAGCTGTTTTTT,CASSLTSGSRTGELFF,TRBV7-9,TRBJ2-2,TRBD2,NA
TGTGCCAGCAGCCCAATCGCCCTCGGAAACACCATATATTTT,CASSPIALGNTIYF,TRBV7-9,TRBJ1-3,NA,NA
TGTGCCAGCAGTTCCACGGGACGACCCCCCGGGGAGCTGTTTTTT,CASSSTGRPPGELFF,TRBV6-5,TRBJ2-2,NA,NA
TGTGCTAGCAGCATTAGCGGGAGGGCCGGGGAGCTGTTTTTT,CASSISGRAGELFF,TRBV7-7,TRBJ2-2,TRBD2,NA
TGTGCCAGCAGCTGGTGGGGACTAGCGGACACCGGGGAGCTGTTTTTT,CASSWWGLADTGELFF,TRBV7-9,TRBJ2-2,TRBD2,few
TGTGCCAGCGAACTGACGGGGGGGACTGGCGAGCAGTACTTC,CASELTGGTGEQYF,TRBV28,TRBJ2-7,TRBD2,few
TGTGCCTGGAGTGCAGCGAACTCTTGGTATGAGCAGTTCTTC,CAWSAANSWYEQFF,TRBV30,TRBJ2-1,NA,NA